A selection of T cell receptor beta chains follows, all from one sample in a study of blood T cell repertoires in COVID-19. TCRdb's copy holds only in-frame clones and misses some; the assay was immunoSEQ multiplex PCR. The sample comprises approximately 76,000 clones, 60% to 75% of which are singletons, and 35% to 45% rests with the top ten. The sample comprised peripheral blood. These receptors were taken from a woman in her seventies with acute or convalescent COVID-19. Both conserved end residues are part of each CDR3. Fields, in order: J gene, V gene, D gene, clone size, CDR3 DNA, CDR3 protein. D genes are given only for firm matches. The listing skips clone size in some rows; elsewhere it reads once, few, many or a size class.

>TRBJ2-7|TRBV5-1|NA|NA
TGCGCCAGCAGCCAAACGGGGGGCAATATCTACGAGCAGTACTTC
CASSQTGGNIYEQYF
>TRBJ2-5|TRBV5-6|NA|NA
TGTGCCAGCAGCCCGACCCTCGCGGGGTACCAAGAGACCCAGTACTTC
CASSPTLAGYQETQYF
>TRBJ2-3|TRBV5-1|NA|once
TGCGCCAGCAAGCAGGGATCGATGGGCACAGATACGCAGTATTTT
CASKQGSMGTDTQYF
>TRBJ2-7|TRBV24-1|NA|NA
TGTGCCACCAGTGTCCAAAGGGTACGGCCGGGACTTCAAGACCGAGGGATTTACGAGCAGTACTTC
CATSVQRVRPGLQDRGIYEQYF
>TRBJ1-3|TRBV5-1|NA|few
TGCGCCAGCAGCTCAGGAGGCCTCGTCCCTGGAAACACCATATATTTT
CASSSGGLVPGNTIYF
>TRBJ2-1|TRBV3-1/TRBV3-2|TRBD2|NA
TGTGCCAGCAGCCAAAACGGCGGGGGGGCTTACAATGAGCAGTTCTTC
CASSQNGGGAYNEQFF
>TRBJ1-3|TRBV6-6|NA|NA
TGTGCCAGCACCTCCCTCGGGGGTGGAAACACCATATATTTT
CASTSLGGGNTIYF
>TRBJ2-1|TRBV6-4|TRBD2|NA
TGTGCCAGCAGCAGAACTAGCGGGGGCCTCTCCTACAATGAGCAGTTCTTC
CASSRTSGGLSYNEQFF
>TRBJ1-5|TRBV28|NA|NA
TGTGCCAGCAGCCAGGACACCCTGGGCAATCAGCCCCAGCATTTT
CASSQDTLGNQPQHF
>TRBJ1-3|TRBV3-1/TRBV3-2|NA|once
TGTGCCAGCAGCGCTAGTAACTCTGGAAACACCATATATTTT
CASSASNSGNTIYF
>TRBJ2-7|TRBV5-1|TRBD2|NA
TGCGCCAGCAGCGAAAGTCTAGCGGGCGGATCCTACGAGCAGTACTTC
CASSESLAGGSYEQYF
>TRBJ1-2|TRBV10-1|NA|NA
TGCGCCAGCAGTCGATCGAGGACTGTATATAGGGGCTACACCTTC
CASSRSRTVYRGYTF
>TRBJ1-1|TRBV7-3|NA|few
TGTGCCAGCAGCTATGGGACTGGAAACACTGAAGCTTTCTTT
CASSYGTGNTEAFF
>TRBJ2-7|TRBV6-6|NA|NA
TGTGCCAGCAGTTACGGGCGGGAATCATCGGGAGAGCAGTACTTC
CASSYGRESSGEQYF
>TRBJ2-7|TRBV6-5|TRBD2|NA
TGTGCCAGCAAGGGTAGCGGGGTGGGCGAGCAGTACTTC
CASKGSGVGEQYF
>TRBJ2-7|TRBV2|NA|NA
TGTGCCAGCAACCTCAGGGGATACGAGCAGTACTTC
CASNLRGYEQYF
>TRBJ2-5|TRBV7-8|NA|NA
TGTGCCAGCAGCTTAAACACAGGTGGATTGACCCAGTACTTC
CASSLNTGGLTQYF
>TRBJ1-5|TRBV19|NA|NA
TGTGCCAGTCAGCCGGACAGATCAAATCAGCCCCAGCATTTT
CASQPDRSNQPQHF
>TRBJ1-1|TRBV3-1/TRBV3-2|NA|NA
TGTGCCAGCAGCCCTGAGAGCGGGGCATTAGGGGGGGCTTTCTTT
CASSPESGALGGAFF
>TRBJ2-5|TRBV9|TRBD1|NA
TGTGCCAGCAGCGGTGGACAGGGAAACCAAGAGACCCAGTACTTC
CASSGGQGNQETQYF
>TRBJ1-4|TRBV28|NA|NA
TGTGCCAGCAGTTCCAGGGGTCCCCTTAATGAAAAACTGTTTTTT
CASSSRGPLNEKLFF
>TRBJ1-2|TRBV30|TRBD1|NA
TGTGCCTGGAGTTGGACAGGAGGGAACGCTAACTATGGCTACACCTTC
CAWSWTGGNANYGYTF
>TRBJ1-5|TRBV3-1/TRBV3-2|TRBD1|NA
TGTGCCAGCAGCGCCGGGACAGGGGGCGAGAGGCCCCAGCATTTT
CASSAGTGGERPQHF
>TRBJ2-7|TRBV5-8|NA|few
TGTGCCAGCAGCTCCAGGAGGTTTGGACGGGGCTACGAGCAGTACTTC
CASSSRRFGRGYEQYF
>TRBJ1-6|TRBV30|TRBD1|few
TGTGCCTGGATACGGCAGGGGGGTTCACCCCTCCACTTT
CAWIRQGGSPLHF
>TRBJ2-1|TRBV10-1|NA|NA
TGCGCCAGCAGTGAGACTCCTCCCCTGCAGTTCTTC
CASSETPPLQFF
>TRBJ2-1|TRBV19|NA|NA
TGTGCCAGTAGTATAGGCGGAGGGTATGAGCAGTTCTTC
CASSIGGGYEQFF
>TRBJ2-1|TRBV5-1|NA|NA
TGCGCCAGCAGCCCCGCCGGGGCCTGGGGGGGGCACAATGAGCAGTTCTTC
CASSPAGAWGGHNEQFF
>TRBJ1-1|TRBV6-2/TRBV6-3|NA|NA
TGTGCCAGCAGCCGTACAAGAACACCGAACACTGAAGCTTTCTTT
CASSRTRTPNTEAFF
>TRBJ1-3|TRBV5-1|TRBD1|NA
TGCGCCAGCAGCCGAGGACAGGGTACTGGAAACACCATATATTTT
CASSRGQGTGNTIYF
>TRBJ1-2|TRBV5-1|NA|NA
TGCGCCAGCAGCTTAAGGGCCTCTGAGGGTTATGGCTACACCTTC
CASSLRASEGYGYTF
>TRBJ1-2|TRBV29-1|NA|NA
TGCAGCGTTGGTCACGGGGGGACTCTAGACTATGGCTACACCTTC
CSVGHGGTLDYGYTF
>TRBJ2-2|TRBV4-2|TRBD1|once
TGTGCCAGCAGCCAAGGGGCAGGGGGCAGGGACGGGGAGCTGTTTTTT
CASSQGAGGRDGELFF
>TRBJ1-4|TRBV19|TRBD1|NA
TGTGCCACCGAGGACAGGGAAAAACTGTTTTTT
CATEDREKLFF
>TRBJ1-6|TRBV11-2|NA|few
TGTGCCAGCACCATGGGGAGCTCCTATAATTCACCCCTCCACTTT
CASTMGSSYNSPLHF
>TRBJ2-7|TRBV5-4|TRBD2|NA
TGTGCCAGCAGCTCCCCCCAAAGCGGGGGGGCCTTTCACGAGCAGTACTTC
CASSSPQSGGAFHEQYF
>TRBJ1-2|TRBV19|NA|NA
TGTGCCAGTAGAGAGGGCCGGGCTAACTATGGCTACACCTTC
CASREGRANYGYTF
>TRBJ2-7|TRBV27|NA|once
TGTGCCAGCAGTTTAAAGGGGGGGTTCTACGAGCAGTACTTC
CASSLKGGFYEQYF
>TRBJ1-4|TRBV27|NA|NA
TGTGCCAGCAGTAGGGGGGGAGGGAACGAAGGAAAACTGTTTTTT
CASSRGGGNEGKLFF
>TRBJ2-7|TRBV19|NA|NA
TGTGCCAGTAGTATAGACGCGTTCTACGAGCAGTACTTC
CASSIDAFYEQYF
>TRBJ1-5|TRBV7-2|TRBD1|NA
TGTGCCAGCAGCTTGGACAGGGGAAGCTATCAGCCCCAGCATTTT
CASSLDRGSYQPQHF
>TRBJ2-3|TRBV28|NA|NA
TGTGCCAGCAGCTTTGGGGGGATCAACACAGATACGCAGTATTTT
CASSFGGINTDTQYF
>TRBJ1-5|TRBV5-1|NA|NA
TGCGCCAGCAGCGCAAACCCAGGGGATCAGCCCCAGCATTTT
CASSANPGDQPQHF
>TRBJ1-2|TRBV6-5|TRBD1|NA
TGTGCCAGCAGTCGACAGGGGGCATATGGCTACACCTTC
CASSRQGAYGYTF
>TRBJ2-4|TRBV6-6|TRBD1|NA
TGTGCCAGCACCGACGGACAGGGGAGCAACATTCAGTACTTC
CASTDGQGSNIQYF